One sample yielded the 7 T cell receptor beta chains listed below, sequenced in a study of T cells in Graves' hyperthyroidism and ophthalmopathy. The CDR3 regions of TCR beta were amplified from RNA transcripts. HTBI primers drove first-round RT-PCR of the TCR CDR3. In TCRdb, the multiplex PCR reads were re-called with MiXCR into one record per CDR3 protein. The data show 600,000 or so distinct CDR3 sequences, approximately 15% seen once. Sequenced material: blood. Receptor source: a woman younger than 35 with Graves' ophthalmopathy.

This clonotype was seen ten or more times. The chain links TRBV20-1 to TRBJ1-5; no clear D. Germline V gene sequence: CDR1 DFQATT, CDR2 SNEGSKA (reference sequence). There are 15 residues in the CDR3. Deletions cut 0 bases from V and 2 bases from J, with 11 bases between. The CDR3 region has the DNA TGCAGTGCTAGAGATGCGGGGAAACGCAATCAGCCCCAGCATTTT. Its translation: CSARDAGKRNQPQHF.

Ten or more counts support this clonotype. This clone may be a read error of a much larger clone one base away. V and J are TRBV5-6 and TRBJ2-5, with D uncertain. Per germline, CDR1 SGHDT and CDR2 YYEEEE. The CDR3 is 11 residues long. V lost 1 base to trimming and J lost 4 bases, with 2 bases between them. CDR3 sequence reads: CASSLIETQYF. CDR3 coding DNA: TGTGCCAGCAGCTTGATAGAGACCCAGTACTTC.

This clonotype was found many times. The rearrangement uses TRBV7-8 and TRBJ2-5; the match to TRBD2 covers 11 bases. Germline CDR1 and CDR2: SGHVS and FQNEAQ. Unmatched junction bases numbered 6, after V lost 5 bases and J lost 1 base. The length of the CDR3 is 16 residues. CDR3 DNA: TGTGCCAGCAGCCCGCTAGCGGGAGGCCGCCAAGAGACCCAGTACTTC. This gives the protein CASSPLAGGRQETQYF.

The gene calls are TRBV29-1 and TRBJ2-1; 13 bases are a match to TRBD2. Germline CDR1 SQVTM, CDR2 ANQGSEA. The J segment lost 2 bases and the V segment lost 4 bases, leaving 2 bases of the junction unmatched. CDR3 length: 15 amino acids. The CDR3 loop is CSVGGTSGAYNEQFF. In DNA, the CDR3 is TGCAGCGTTGGGGGGACTAGCGGGGCCTACAATGAGCAGTTCTTC.

This clonotype was recorded many times. This chain connects TRBV28 to TRBJ1-1; TRBD1 matches 11 bases. The germline V gene encodes CDR1 MDHEN and CDR2 SYDVKM. After removal of 4 bases from V and 1 base from J, the junction contained 5 bases not matched to a gene. This CDR3 contains 16 residues. The CDR3 DNA sequence: TGTGCCAGCAGTTACCGGGACAGGGGGACGAACACTGAAGCTTTCTTT. Amino acids: CASSYRDRGTNTEAFF.

This clonotype was seen a handful of times. This chain uses TRBV4-1 with TRBJ2-3; TRBD2 matches at 12 bases. Germline values: CDR1 MGHRA, CDR2 YSYEKL. CDR3 size: 15 residues. Trimming at V came to 3 bases and at J to 6 bases, leaving 4 bases not matched to a gene. The CDR3 DNA sequence: TGCGCCAGCAGCCATGCTAGCGGGAGGGAGGATACGCAGTATTTT. This codes for CASSHASGREDTQYF.

This clonotype was seen more than once but under ten times. V usage is TRBV27 and J usage is TRBJ2-1; the match to TRBD2 covers 10 bases. The CDR3 runs to 15 residues. CDR1 is MNHEY and CDR2 is SMNVEV in the germline V gene (reference sequence). With 2 bases clipped from V and 6 bases from J, the junction kept 4 bases outside the gene matches. The CDR3 sequence: CASSLRSSGSNEQFF. CDR3 bases: TGTGCCAGCAGTTTAAGATCTAGCGGGAGCAATGAGCAGTTCTTC.